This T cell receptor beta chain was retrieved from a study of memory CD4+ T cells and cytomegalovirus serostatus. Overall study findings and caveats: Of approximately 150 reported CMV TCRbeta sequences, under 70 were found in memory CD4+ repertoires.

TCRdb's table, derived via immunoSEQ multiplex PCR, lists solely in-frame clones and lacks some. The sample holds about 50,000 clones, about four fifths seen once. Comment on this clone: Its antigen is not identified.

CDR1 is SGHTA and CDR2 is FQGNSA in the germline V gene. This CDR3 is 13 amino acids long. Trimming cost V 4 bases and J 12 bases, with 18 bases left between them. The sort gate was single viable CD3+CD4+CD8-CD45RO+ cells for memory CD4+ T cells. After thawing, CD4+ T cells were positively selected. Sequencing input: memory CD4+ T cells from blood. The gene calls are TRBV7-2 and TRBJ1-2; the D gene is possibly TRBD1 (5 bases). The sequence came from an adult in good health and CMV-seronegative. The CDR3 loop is CASSSLGRTTHTF. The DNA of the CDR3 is TGTGCCAGCAGCTCGCTGGGACGCACGACCCACACCTTC.